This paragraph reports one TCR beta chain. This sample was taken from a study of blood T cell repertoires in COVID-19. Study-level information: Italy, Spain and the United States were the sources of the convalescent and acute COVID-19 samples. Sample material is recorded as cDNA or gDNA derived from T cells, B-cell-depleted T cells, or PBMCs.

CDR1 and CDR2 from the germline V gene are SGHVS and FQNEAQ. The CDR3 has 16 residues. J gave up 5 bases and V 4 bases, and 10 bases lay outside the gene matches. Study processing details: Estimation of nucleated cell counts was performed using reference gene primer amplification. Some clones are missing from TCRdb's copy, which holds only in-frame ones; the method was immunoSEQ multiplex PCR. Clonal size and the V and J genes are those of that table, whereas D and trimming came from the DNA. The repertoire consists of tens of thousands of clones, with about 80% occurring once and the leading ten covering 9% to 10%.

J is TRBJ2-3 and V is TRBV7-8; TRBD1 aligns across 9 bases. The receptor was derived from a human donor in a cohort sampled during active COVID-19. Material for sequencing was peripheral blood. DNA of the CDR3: TGTGCCAGCAGCTCTCCCTCCGGGACAGGGAAAGATACGCAGTATTTT. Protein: CASSSPSGTGKDTQYF.